The clone carrying this T cell receptor (beta chain) has only a few counts. Profiled with immunoSEQ multiplex PCR; TCRdb holds only in-frame clones, not every one. The table lists 95,000 to 150,000 clones, around 80% of them singletons. The sample's time point: blood 2 weeks post-SBRT. Treatment here: 15 Gy SBRT to primary tumor, nephrectomy 4 weeks later. The source of the sample is a study of radiation and T cells in renal cell carcinoma. This CDR3 comprises 14 residues. The germline gives CDR1 MNHEY, CDR2 SVGAGI. V lost 2 bases and J 3 bases, leaving 8 bases between the germline ends. Sequenced here: blood, sampled from a patient whose treatment included radiotherapy and nephrectomy. The source of this sequence is a man aged 50 to 59 with renal cell carcinoma. The chain couples TRBV6-5 to TRBJ2-1, with D perhaps matching TRBD2 (6 bases). CDR3 DNA: TGTGCCAGCAGTTACACCGGGGGCTACAATGAGCAGTTCTTC. The encoded protein is CASSYTGGYNEQFF.